These T cell receptor beta chains were read from a single sample in a study of cytomegalovirus exposure and HLA in healthy donors. The data were produced by immunoSEQ multiplex PCR, yet TCRdb's version contains in-frame clones alone and is incomplete. Of 150,000 or so clones detected, approximately 86% appear once; the ten largest clones hold roughly 2.5%. Sequenced input: PBMCs. Receptors originate from a man aged 18 to 30 in good health and CMV-seropositive. Each CDR3 is given with its conserved first and last residue. The D gene is left open where the match is weak. Clone size is not always given. Where it is, it says once, few, many or a class for expanded clones.

abundance: NA; v_gene: TRBV25-1; j_gene: TRBJ1-1; d_gene: NA; CDR3aa: CASSQDRINPHTEAFF; CDR3nt: TGTGCCAGCAGTCAGGACAGAATTAACCCTCACACTGAAGCTTTCTTT
abundance: NA; v_gene: TRBV7-3; j_gene: TRBJ1-1; d_gene: TRBD1; CDR3aa: CASSRDRETEAFF; CDR3nt: TGTGCCAGCAGCCGGGACAGGGAAACTGAAGCTTTCTTT
abundance: NA; v_gene: TRBV5-6; j_gene: TRBJ1-5; d_gene: NA; CDR3aa: CASSLGAPGPQHF; CDR3nt: TGTGCCAGCAGCTTGGGGGCCCCCGGGCCCCAGCATTTT
abundance: NA; v_gene: TRBV11-2; j_gene: TRBJ2-2; d_gene: NA; CDR3aa: CASSFGAGSGELFF; CDR3nt: TGTGCCAGCAGCTTTGGGGCAGGGTCCGGGGAGCTGTTTTTT
abundance: once; v_gene: TRBV18; j_gene: TRBJ2-2; d_gene: TRBD1; CDR3aa: CASSPSQGAGGELFF; CDR3nt: TGTGCCAGCTCACCGAGTCAGGGGGCTGGCGGGGAGCTGTTTTTT
abundance: once; v_gene: TRBV6-5; j_gene: TRBJ2-5; d_gene: NA; CDR3aa: CASSYSAVQETQYF; CDR3nt: TGTGCCAGCAGTTACTCGGCGGTCCAAGAGACCCAGTACTTC
abundance: NA; v_gene: TRBV7-9; j_gene: TRBJ2-1; d_gene: TRBD2; CDR3aa: CASRPASGRYNEQFF; CDR3nt: TGTGCCAGCAGGCCCGCTAGCGGGAGGTACAATGAGCAGTTCTTC
abundance: NA; v_gene: TRBV29-1; j_gene: TRBJ1-1; d_gene: NA; CDR3aa: CSVEGAGLWTEAFF; CDR3nt: TGCAGCGTTGAAGGGGCAGGGTTGTGGACTGAAGCTTTCTTT
abundance: NA; v_gene: TRBV10-3; j_gene: TRBJ2-1; d_gene: NA; CDR3aa: CAISESLEQFF; CDR3nt: TGTGCCATCAGTGAGTCACTTGAGCAGTTCTTC
abundance: NA; v_gene: TRBV4-1; j_gene: TRBJ1-1; d_gene: TRBD1; CDR3aa: CASSHRGQGRNTEAFF; CDR3nt: TGCGCCAGCAGCCACCGTGGACAGGGTCGGAACACTGAAGCTTTCTTT
abundance: NA; v_gene: TRBV7-8; j_gene: TRBJ1-2; d_gene: NA; CDR3aa: CASSPAPRANYGYTF; CDR3nt: TGTGCCAGCAGCCCCGCTCCGAGAGCTAACTATGGCTACACCTTC
abundance: NA; v_gene: TRBV6-6; j_gene: TRBJ2-7; d_gene: TRBD2; CDR3aa: CASSYEAGTYEQYF; CDR3nt: TGTGCCAGCAGTTATGAAGCGGGAACCTACGAGCAGTACTTC
abundance: NA; v_gene: TRBV4-3; j_gene: TRBJ2-3; d_gene: NA; CDR3aa: CASSQDRIGTDTQYF; CDR3nt: TGCGCCAGCAGCCAAGACAGGATTGGCACAGATACGCAGTATTTT
abundance: NA; v_gene: TRBV19; j_gene: TRBJ1-3; d_gene: TRBD1; CDR3aa: CASAGRSPGGISLYSGNTIYF; CDR3nt: TGTGCCAGTGCCGGAAGATCCCCAGGGGGCATATCCCTTTACTCTGGAAACACCATATATTTT
abundance: NA; v_gene: TRBV2; j_gene: TRBJ2-3; d_gene: TRBD2; CDR3aa: CASAVDSGGPSTDTQYF; CDR3nt: TGTGCCAGCGCCGTGGATAGCGGGGGGCCTAGCACAGATACGCAGTATTTT
abundance: once; v_gene: TRBV28; j_gene: TRBJ2-3; d_gene: TRBD2; CDR3aa: CASTTRGDYTDTQYF; CDR3nt: TGTGCCAGCACGACCCGCGGGGACTACACAGATACGCAGTATTTT
abundance: NA; v_gene: TRBV15; j_gene: TRBJ2-1; d_gene: TRBD2; CDR3aa: CATSGIAGGRYNEQFF; CDR3nt: TGTGCCACCAGCGGGATAGCGGGGGGGCGTTACAATGAGCAGTTCTTC
abundance: NA; v_gene: TRBV2; j_gene: TRBJ2-1; d_gene: TRBD2; CDR3aa: CASSGPSGQGNEQFF; CDR3nt: TGTGCCAGCAGTGGCCCTAGCGGGCAAGGCAATGAGCAGTTCTTC
abundance: NA; v_gene: TRBV29-1; j_gene: TRBJ1-1; d_gene: NA; CDR3aa: CSVEVVTEAFF; CDR3nt: TGCAGCGTTGAAGTCGTCACTGAAGCTTTCTTT